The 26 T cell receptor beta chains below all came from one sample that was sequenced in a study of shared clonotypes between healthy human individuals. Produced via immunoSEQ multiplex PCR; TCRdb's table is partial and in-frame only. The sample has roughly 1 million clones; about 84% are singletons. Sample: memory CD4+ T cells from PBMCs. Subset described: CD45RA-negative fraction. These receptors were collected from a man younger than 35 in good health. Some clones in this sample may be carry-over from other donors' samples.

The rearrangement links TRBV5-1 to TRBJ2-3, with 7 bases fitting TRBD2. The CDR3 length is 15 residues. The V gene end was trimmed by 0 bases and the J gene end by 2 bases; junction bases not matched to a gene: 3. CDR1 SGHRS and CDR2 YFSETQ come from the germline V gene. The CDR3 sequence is CASSLGDYHTDTQYF. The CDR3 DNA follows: TGCGCCAGCAGCTTGGGGGACTACCACACAGATACGCAGTATTTT.

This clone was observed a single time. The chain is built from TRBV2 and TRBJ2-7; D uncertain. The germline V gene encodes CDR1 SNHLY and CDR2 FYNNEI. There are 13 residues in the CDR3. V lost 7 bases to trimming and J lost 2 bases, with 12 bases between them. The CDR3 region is CASTVVGTYEQYF. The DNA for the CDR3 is TGTGCCAGCACGGTTGTGGGTACCTACGAGCAGTACTTC. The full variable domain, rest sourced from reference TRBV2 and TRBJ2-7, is EPEVTQTPSHQVTQMGQEVILRCVPISNHLYFYWYRQILGQKVEFLVSFYNNEISEKSEIFDDQFSVERPDGSNFTLKIRSTKLEDSAMYFCASTVVGTYEQYFGPGTRLTVT.

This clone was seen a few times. CDR3 bases: TGTGCCAGCAGCCAACAGACTGCCTACGAGCAGTACTTC. Translating it yields CASSQQTAYEQYF. This rearrangement joins TRBV2 to TRBJ2-7, with D uncertain. Trimming cost V 6 bases and J 2 bases, with 11 bases left between them. Germline V CDR1 and CDR2: SNHLY, FYNNEI. This CDR3 spans 13 amino acids.

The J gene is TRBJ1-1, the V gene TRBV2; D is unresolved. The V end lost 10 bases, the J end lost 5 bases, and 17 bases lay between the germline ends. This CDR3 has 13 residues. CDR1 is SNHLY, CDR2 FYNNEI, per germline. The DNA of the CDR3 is TGTGCCACCCTAAGCCAGGTTGGGACTGAAGCTTTCTTT. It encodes CATLSQVGTEAFF.

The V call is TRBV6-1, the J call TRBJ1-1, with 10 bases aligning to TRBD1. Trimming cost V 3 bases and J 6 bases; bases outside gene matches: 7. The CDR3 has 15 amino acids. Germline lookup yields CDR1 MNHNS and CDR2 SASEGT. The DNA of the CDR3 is TGTGCCAGCAGTGATGACAGGGGGCGACCTCCTGAAGCTTTCTTT. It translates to CASSDDRGRPPEAFF.

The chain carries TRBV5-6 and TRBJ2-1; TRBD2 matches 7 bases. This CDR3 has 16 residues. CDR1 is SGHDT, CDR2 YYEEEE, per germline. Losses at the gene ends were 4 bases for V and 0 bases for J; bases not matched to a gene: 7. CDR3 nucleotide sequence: TGTGCCAGCAGCCCTTGGGGGGGTAGCTCCTACAATGAGCAGTTCTTC. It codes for CASSPWGGSSYNEQFF.

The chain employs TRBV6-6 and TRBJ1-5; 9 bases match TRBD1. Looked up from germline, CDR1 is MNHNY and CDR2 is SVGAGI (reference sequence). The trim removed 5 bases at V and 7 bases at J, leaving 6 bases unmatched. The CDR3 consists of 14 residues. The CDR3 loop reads CASSGGDRAQPQHF. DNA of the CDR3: TGTGCCAGCAGTGGGGGGGACAGGGCGCAGCCCCAGCATTTT.

The CDR3 DNA sequence: TGCGCCAGCAGCTCACGGACAGGGACGAACACCGGGGAGCTGTTTTTT. Protein product: CASSSRTGTNTGELFF. The genes are TRBV5-1 and TRBJ2-2; 8 nucleotides align to TRBD1. Per the germline V gene, CDR1 is SGHRS and CDR2 is YFSETQ. The CDR3 covers 16 residues. V shed 3 bases and J 0 bases; nucleotides not matched to a gene: 4. Based on the CDR3 plus reference TRBV5-1 and TRBJ2-2, the full variable domain is KAGVTQTPRYLIKTRGQQVTLSCSPISGHRSVSWYQQTPGQGLQFLFEYFSETQRNKGNFPGRFSGRQFSNSRSEMNVSTLELGDSALYLCASSSRTGTNTGELFFGEGSRLTVL.

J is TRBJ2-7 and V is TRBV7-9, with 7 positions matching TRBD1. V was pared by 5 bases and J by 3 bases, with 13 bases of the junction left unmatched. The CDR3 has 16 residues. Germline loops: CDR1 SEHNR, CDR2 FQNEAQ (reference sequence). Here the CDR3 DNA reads TGTGCCAGCAGCGGAAATTACAGGGGTCACCACTACGAGCAGTACTTC. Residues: CASSGNYRGHHYEQYF. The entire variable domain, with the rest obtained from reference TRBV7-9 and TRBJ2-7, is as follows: DTGVSQNPRHKITKRGQNVTFRCDPISEHNRLYWYRQTLGQGPEFLTYFQNEAQLEKSRLLSDRFSAERPKGSFSTLEIQRTEQGDSAMYLCASSGNYRGHHYEQYFGPGTRLTVT.

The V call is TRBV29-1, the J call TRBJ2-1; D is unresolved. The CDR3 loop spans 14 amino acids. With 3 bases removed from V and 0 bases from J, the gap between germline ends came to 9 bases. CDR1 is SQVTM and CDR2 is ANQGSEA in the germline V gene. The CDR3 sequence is CSVDSPSSYNEQFF. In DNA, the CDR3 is TGCAGCGTTGATTCACCAAGCTCCTACAATGAGCAGTTCTTC.

The CDR3 loop reads CAEAGSQSPEAFF. The DNA for the CDR3 is TGTGCCGAGGCGGGTTCCCAGAGCCCTGAAGCTTTCTTT. The chain carries TRBV28 and TRBJ1-1; D is uncertain. Trimming took off 11 bases at V and 6 bases at J, with 19 bases between the two ends. Germline CDR1 MDHEN, CDR2 SYDVKM. CDR3 length: 13 residues.

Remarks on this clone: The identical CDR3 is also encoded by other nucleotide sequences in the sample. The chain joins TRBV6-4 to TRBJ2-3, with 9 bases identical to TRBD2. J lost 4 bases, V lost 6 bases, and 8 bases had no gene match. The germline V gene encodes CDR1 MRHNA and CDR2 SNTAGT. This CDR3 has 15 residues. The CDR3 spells CASSVSGRGADTQYF. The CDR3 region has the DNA TGTGCCAGCAGCGTTAGCGGGAGAGGGGCAGATACGCAGTATTTT.

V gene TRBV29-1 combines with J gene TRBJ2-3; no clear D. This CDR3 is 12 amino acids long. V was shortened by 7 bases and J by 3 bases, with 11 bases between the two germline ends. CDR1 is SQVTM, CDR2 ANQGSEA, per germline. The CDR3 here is CSAVRGTDTQYF. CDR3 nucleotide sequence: TGCAGCGCCGTGCGAGGAACAGATACGCAGTATTTT.

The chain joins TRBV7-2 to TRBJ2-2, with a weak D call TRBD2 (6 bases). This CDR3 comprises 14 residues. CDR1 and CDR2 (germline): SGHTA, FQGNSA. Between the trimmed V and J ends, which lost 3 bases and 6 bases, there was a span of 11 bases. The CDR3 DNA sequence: TGTGCCAGCAGCTTCGGCGGGACCGCCGGGGAGCTGTTTTTT. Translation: CASSFGGTAGELFF.

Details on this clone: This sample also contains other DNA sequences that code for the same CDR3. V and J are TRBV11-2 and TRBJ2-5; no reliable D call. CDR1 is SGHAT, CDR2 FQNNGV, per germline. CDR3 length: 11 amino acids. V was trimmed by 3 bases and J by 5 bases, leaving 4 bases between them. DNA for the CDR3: TGTGCCAGCAGCTTGGGGGAGACCCAGTACTTC. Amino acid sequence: CASSLGETQYF.

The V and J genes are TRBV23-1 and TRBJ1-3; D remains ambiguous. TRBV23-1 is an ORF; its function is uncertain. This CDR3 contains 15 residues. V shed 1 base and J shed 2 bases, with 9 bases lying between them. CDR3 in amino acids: CASSQFSRTGNTIYF. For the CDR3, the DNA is TGCGCCAGCAGTCAATTTAGCCGGACTGGAAACACCATATATTTT.

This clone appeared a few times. The DNA of the CDR3 is TGTGCCAGCAGCCCAGACCCGTACGGTGCAACTAATGAAAAACTGTTTTTT. Translation: CASSPDPYGATNEKLFF. The chain has TRBV2 and TRBJ1-4; D call uncertain. The germline V and J ends were trimmed by 6 bases and 0 bases, with 17 bases remaining between them. The germline V gene has CDR1 SNHLY and CDR2 FYNNEI. The CDR3 contains 17 residues.

The CDR3 region is CASSPNMGKANEKLFF. DNA for the CDR3: TGTGCCAGCAGCCCTAATATGGGGAAAGCTAATGAAAAACTGTTTTTT. The chain couples TRBV5-7 to TRBJ1-4; D remains ambiguous. TRBV5-7 counts as an open reading frame of uncertain function. CDR3 length: 16 amino acids. With 4 bases removed from V and 3 bases from J, the gap between germline ends came to 16 bases.

The CDR3 region is CASTMGGTGFTRYGYTF. The CDR3 coding sequence is TGTGCCAGCACCATGGGGGGCACAGGGTTCACAAGATATGGCTACACCTTC. The chain has TRBV28 and TRBJ1-2; perhaps TRBD1 as D (6 bases). The CDR3 is made up of 17 amino acids. CDR1 MDHEN and CDR2 SYDVKM come from the germline V gene. V lost 7 bases and J lost 5, with 26 bases in between.

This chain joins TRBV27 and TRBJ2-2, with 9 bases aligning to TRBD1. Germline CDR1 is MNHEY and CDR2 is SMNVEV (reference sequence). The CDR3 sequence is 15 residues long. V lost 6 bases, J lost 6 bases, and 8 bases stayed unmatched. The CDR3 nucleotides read TGTGCCAGCAGCCGGGACAGGGCAAATCCCGGGGAGCTGTTTTTT. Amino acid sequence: CASSRDRANPGELFF.

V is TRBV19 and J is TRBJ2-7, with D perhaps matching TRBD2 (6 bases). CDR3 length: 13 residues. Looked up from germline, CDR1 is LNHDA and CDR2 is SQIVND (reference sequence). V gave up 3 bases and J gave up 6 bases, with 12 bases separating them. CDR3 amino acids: CASSIRAGTEQYF. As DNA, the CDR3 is TGTGCCAGTAGTATCCGGGCGGGGACCGAGCAGTACTTC.

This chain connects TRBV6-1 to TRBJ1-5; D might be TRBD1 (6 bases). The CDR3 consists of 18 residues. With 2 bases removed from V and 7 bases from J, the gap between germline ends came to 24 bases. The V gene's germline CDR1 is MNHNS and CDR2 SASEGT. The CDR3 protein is CASSESSGVPLWEQPQHF. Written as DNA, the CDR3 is TGTGCCAGCAGTGAATCTTCAGGGGTCCCTCTCTGGGAGCAGCCCCAGCATTTT.

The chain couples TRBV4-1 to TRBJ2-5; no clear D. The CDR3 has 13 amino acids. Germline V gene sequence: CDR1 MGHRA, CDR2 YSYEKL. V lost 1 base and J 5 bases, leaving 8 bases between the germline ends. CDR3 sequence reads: CASSQVYGETQYF. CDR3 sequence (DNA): TGCGCCAGCAGCCAAGTATATGGCGAGACCCAGTACTTC.

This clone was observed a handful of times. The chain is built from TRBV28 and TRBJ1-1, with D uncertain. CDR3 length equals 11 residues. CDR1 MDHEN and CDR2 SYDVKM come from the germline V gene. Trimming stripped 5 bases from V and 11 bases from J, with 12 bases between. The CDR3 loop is CASSLGQGAFF. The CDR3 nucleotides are TGTGCCAGCAGTCTAGGGCAAGGTGCTTTCTTT.

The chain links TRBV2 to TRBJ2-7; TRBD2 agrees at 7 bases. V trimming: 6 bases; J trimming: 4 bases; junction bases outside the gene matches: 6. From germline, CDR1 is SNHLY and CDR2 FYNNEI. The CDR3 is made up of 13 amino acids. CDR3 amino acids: CASSRTSYYEQYF. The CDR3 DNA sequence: TGTGCCAGCAGCAGGACTAGTTATTACGAGCAGTACTTC.

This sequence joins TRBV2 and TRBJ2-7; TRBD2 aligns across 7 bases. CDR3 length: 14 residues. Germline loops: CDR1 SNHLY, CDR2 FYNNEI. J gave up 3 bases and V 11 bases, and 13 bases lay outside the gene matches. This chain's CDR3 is CAGGEGLGNYEQYF. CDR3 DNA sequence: TGTGCCGGGGGGGAAGGACTGGGCAACTACGAGCAGTACTTC.